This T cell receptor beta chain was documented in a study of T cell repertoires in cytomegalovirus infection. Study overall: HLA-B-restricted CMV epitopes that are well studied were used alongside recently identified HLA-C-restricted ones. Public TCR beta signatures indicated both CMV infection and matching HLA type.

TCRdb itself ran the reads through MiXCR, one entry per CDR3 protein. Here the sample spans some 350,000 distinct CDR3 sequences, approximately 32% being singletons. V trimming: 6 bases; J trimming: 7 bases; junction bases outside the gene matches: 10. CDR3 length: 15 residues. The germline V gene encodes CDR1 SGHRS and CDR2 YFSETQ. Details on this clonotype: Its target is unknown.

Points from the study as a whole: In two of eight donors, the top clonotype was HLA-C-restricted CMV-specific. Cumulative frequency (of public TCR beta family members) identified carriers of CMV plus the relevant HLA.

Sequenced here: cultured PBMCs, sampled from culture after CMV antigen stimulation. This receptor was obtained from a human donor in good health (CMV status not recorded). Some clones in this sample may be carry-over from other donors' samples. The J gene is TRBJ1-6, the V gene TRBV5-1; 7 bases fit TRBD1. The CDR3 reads CASTASGTENSPLHF. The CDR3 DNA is TGCGCCAGCACCGCGTCGGGGACAGAGAATTCACCCCTCCACTTT. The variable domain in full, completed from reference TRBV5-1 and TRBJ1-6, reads KAGVTQTPRYLIKTRGQQVTLSCSPISGHRSVSWYQQTPGQGLQFLFEYFSETQRNKGNFPGRFSGRQFSNSRSEMNVSTLELGDSALYLCASTASGTENSPLHFGNGTRLTVT.